The text below deals with one T cell receptor (beta chain). These data belong to a study of shared clonotypes between healthy human individuals. This CDR3 comprises 11 residues. In germline, CDR1 is SGHDN, CDR2 FVKESK. V was pared by 3 bases and J by 14 bases, with 11 bases between. Assay: immunoSEQ multiplex PCR; the TCRdb copy retains only in-frame clones and omits some. The repertoire has about 660,000 clones, less than 85% of them found once; the top ten carry under 2%. The V call is TRBV14, the J call TRBJ2-1; the D is unclear. This TCR derives from a woman aged 25 to 39 in good health. Material for sequencing was memory CD4+ T cells sorted from blood. The sample's subset: CD45RA-negative fraction. CDR3 bases: TGTGCCAGCAGCCAGGGCCCGCGCGAGTTCTTC. Residues: CASSQGPREFF. The complete variable domain, with remaining parts taken from reference TRBV14 and TRBJ2-1, reads EAGVTQFPSHSVIEKGQTVTLRCDPISGHDNLYWYRRVMGKEIKFLLHFVKESKQDESGMPNNRFLAERTGGTYSTLKVQPAELEDSGVYFCASSQGPREFFGPGTRLTVL.